Listed below are T cell receptor beta chains from one sample, sequenced in a study of T cell changes during pregnancy in multiple sclerosis. The repertoire was sequenced with immunoSEQ multiplex PCR; TCRdb's copy has only in-frame clones and lacks some. The sample holds about 94,000 clones; approximately 94% are singletons and the top ten take about 0.8%. The sequencing here drew on peripheral blood, taken in the third trimester of pregnancy. The receptors derive from a female donor with multiple sclerosis, enrolled in a pregnancy study. Each CDR3 is given without its conserved first and last residue. Each record gives: J gene, V gene, CDR3 protein.

>TRBJ2-1|TRBV25-1
ASSEGGIANEQF
>TRBJ2-7|TRBV18
ASSPLGGSGSGSSYEQY
>TRBJ2-1|TRBV6-5
ASSYSRTSGSEQF
>TRBJ1-5|TRBV4-2
ASSQDNQGNQPQH
>TRBJ1-1|TRBV5-1
ASSLARTGGTEAF
>TRBJ2-7|TRBV6-5
ATGQGRIYEQY
>TRBJ1-1|TRBV19
ASRLTGVYTEAF
>TRBJ2-3|TRBV20-1
SAREDWFQY
>TRBJ1-4|TRBV27
ASSRGTGVPNEKLF
>TRBJ2-2|TRBV27
ASRSGLAGLTGELF
>TRBJ2-2|TRBV9
ASSLSLNTGELF
>TRBJ2-7|TRBV19
ASSIGGGAYEQY
>TRBJ2-2|TRBV28
ATEGVGGELF
>TRBJ2-7|TRBV5-1
ASSLEQGRTYEQY
>TRBJ2-3|TRBV7-8
ASSDKSFAGAQDTQY
>TRBJ2-7|TRBV7-2
ASSLGDTTYEQY
>TRBJ2-7|TRBV27
ASRGTSGKPGEQY
>TRBJ1-2|TRBV6-5
ASSYGGASFGYT
>TRBJ2-5|TRBV11-2
ASRAGQGSGETQY
>TRBJ2-1|TRBV5-3
ARSLERGRDEQF
>TRBJ2-3|TRBV2
AGALSSDTQY
>TRBJ2-1|TRBV5-1
ASSLVGLAGGFNEQF
>TRBJ2-7|TRBV19
ASSITGWGSAYEQY
>TRBJ2-1|TRBV18
ASSQKNGVNINEQF
>TRBJ1-2|TRBV29-1
SVDLTREDGYGYT
>TRBJ1-2|TRBV5-1
ASRQTGAVGGYT
>TRBJ2-2|TRBV5-1
ASSTEVDTGELF
>TRBJ2-7|TRBV5-1
ASQGSYEQY
>TRBJ1-3|TRBV25-1
ASSRRDRARSGNTIY
>TRBJ2-3|TRBV28
ASSVLGGRSSDTQY
>TRBJ2-2|TRBV2
ASKRERAGELF
>TRBJ1-2|TRBV19
ASSIPSGAYYGYT
>TRBJ1-2|TRBV7-9
ASSLGTTPNYGYT
>TRBJ1-3|TRBV30
AWKGVGNTIY
>TRBJ1-1|TRBV11-2
ASSFLTLSGAEAF
>TRBJ2-7|TRBV28
ASRGDRELY
>TRBJ2-7|TRBV7-8
ASSLRGSYEQY
>TRBJ2-5|TRBV15
ATSRSHRDETQY
>TRBJ1-1|TRBV5-1
ASCDTEAF
>TRBJ1-2|TRBV30
AWSVGGVQGYT
>TRBJ2-1|TRBV5-4
ASSIIGGSTLYNEQF
>TRBJ1-5|TRBV10-3
AISESTDQPQH
>TRBJ1-2|TRBV30
AWTGTTVNYGYT
>TRBJ2-6|TRBV9
ASSGLSGANVLT
>TRBJ1-4|TRBV19
ASSLRTGPNEKLF